What follows are 20 T cell receptor beta chains derived from one specimen sequenced in a study of identifying expanded T cells in peripheral blood. TCRdb keeps only in-frame clones here, not all; method: immunoSEQ multiplex PCR. The data contain under 95,000 clones, about 88% of them singletons. The sequenced sample was blood. The receptors here all came from a person between 18 and 75 years old in good health.

The chain links TRBV9 to TRBJ2-7; 12 bases are shared with TRBD2. The CDR3 is made up of 16 amino acids. The V gene's germline CDR1 is SGDLS and CDR2 YYNGEE. V dropped 0 bases and J dropped 8; count of bases not matched to a gene: 9. CDR3 residues: CASSVEPGTSGYKQYF. The CDR3 DNA is TGTGCCAGCAGCGTAGAACCCGGGACTAGCGGGTACAAGCAGTACTTC.

The chain couples TRBV5-8 to TRBJ2-4; 8 bases agree with TRBD1. This CDR3 region has 16 residues. The V gene's germline CDR1 is SGHTS and CDR2 YDEGEE. After removal of 4 bases from V and 0 bases from J, the junction contained 6 bases not matched to a gene. The CDR3 loop is CASSLGQGLAKNIQYF. CDR3 nucleotide sequence: TGTGCCAGCAGCCTTGGACAGGGATTAGCCAAAAACATTCAGTACTTC.

The J gene is TRBJ2-3, the V gene TRBV2; D is possibly TRBD2 (5 bases). The CDR3 is 13 residues long. The V gene lost 3 bases and the J gene lost 2 bases, with 6 bases spanning the gap. CDR1 is SNHLY, CDR2 FYNNEI, per germline. Here the CDR3 reads CASSDGVTDTQYF. The CDR3 DNA follows: TGTGCCAGCAGTGACGGGGTCACAGATACGCAGTATTTT.

The chain uses TRBV9 and TRBJ2-5; no firm D call. The V gene's germline CDR1 is SGDLS and CDR2 YYNGEE. The CDR3 consists of 14 residues. V lost 3 bases, J lost 3 bases, and 12 bases lay in between. CDR3 coding DNA: TGTGCCAGCAGCGCCGGGCCAAGCAAAGAGACCCAGTACTTC. Amino acid sequence: CASSAGPSKETQYF.

The rearrangement joins TRBV6-5 to TRBJ1-6, with a weak D call TRBD1 (6 bases). Trimming stripped 8 bases from V and 9 bases from J, with 17 bases between. This CDR3 region has 14 residues. Germline-derived CDR1 and CDR2 are MNHEY and SVGAGI. The CDR3, as DNA: TGTGCCAGCTTGAACGGGGGGCGAGTTTCACCCCTCCACTTT. Amino acids: CASLNGGRVSPLHF.

The gene calls are TRBV9 and TRBJ2-2; D is ambiguous. This CDR3 comprises 13 residues. Trimming cost V 0 bases and J 6 bases, with 6 bases left between them. The germline CDR1 and CDR2 sequences are SGDLS and YYNGEE. Written as DNA, the CDR3 is TGTGCCAGCAGCGTAGAGAGCCCCGGGGAGCTGTTTTTT. It translates to CASSVESPGELFF.

This CDR3 reads CASSGDRDTEAFF. CDR3 bases: TGTGCCAGCAGTGGGGACAGGGACACTGAAGCTTTCTTT. The chain combines TRBV2 with TRBJ1-1; TRBD1 aligns across 9 bases. This CDR3 contains 13 residues. The trim removed 4 bases at V and 3 bases at J, leaving 0 bases unmatched. Germline V CDR1 and CDR2: SNHLY, FYNNEI. The full variable domain, rest sourced from reference TRBV2 and TRBJ1-1, is EPEVTQTPSHQVTQMGQEVILRCVPISNHLYFYWYRQILGQKVEFLVSFYNNEISEKSEIFDDQFSVERPDGSNFTLKIRSTKLEDSAMYFCASSGDRDTEAFFGQGTRLTVV.

The rearrangement joins TRBV6-6 to TRBJ2-7; TRBD1 agrees at 7 bases. Germline-derived CDR1 and CDR2 are MNHNY and SVGAGI (reference sequence). V was pared by 8 bases and J by 1 base, with 2 bases of the junction left unmatched. The CDR3 runs to 12 residues. The CDR3 nucleotides read TGTGCCAGCCGGGACAGTTCCTACGAGCAGTACTTC. This codes for CASRDSSYEQYF.

The sample holds one count of this clone. This chain connects TRBV6-1 to TRBJ1-5; 7 nucleotides agree with TRBD1. The CDR3 sequence is 14 residues long. Germline V gene lookup returns CDR1 MNHNS and CDR2 SASEGT. The V and J ends lost 6 bases and 6 bases, in that order; junction bases with no gene match: 8. CDR3 bases: TGTGCCAGCAGCATACAGGGGAACGGTCAGCCCCAGCATTTT. Its translation is CASSIQGNGQPQHF.

V usage is TRBV27 and J usage is TRBJ2-7, with a weak D call TRBD2 (5 bases). The CDR3 sequence is 14 residues long. Trimming removed 6 bases at V and 1 base at J, with 13 bases between. Germline V CDR1 and CDR2: MNHEY, SMNVEV (reference sequence). The CDR3 spells CASSPRGLSYEQYF. In DNA, the CDR3 is TGTGCCAGCAGCCCCAGAGGACTTTCCTACGAGCAGTACTTC.

The chain has TRBV6-1 and TRBJ2-5; tentatively, D is TRBD2 (5 bases). This CDR3 comprises 13 residues. V was pared by 5 bases and J by 4 bases, with 11 bases between. The V gene's germline CDR1 is MNHNS and CDR2 SASEGT. The chain's CDR3 is CASSLSEGETQYF. CDR3 sequence (DNA): TGTGCCAGCAGTCTTAGCGAGGGAGAGACCCAGTACTTC.

V gene TRBV7-9 combines with J gene TRBJ1-1; D is unclear. V gave up 5 bases and J gave up 7 bases, with 11 bases separating them. CDR3 size: 12 residues. The V gene's germline CDR1 is SEHNR and CDR2 FQNEAQ (reference sequence). CDR3 in amino acids: CASSLRPFEAFF. The CDR3 DNA reads as TGTGCCAGCAGCCTGCGACCGTTTGAAGCTTTCTTT.

The chain links TRBV5-1 to TRBJ2-7, with TRBD2 as a possible D gene (6 bases). Germline assignment: CDR1 SGHRS and CDR2 YFSETQ. This CDR3 comprises 14 residues. V was clipped by 6 bases and J by 3 bases, with 16 bases between them. In DNA, the CDR3 is TGCGCCAGCAACATTGGGAGGCCCGACTACGAGCAGTACTTC. It yields the protein CASNIGRPDYEQYF. The full variable domain, with the rest looked up from reference TRBV5-1 and TRBJ2-7, is KAGVTQTPRYLIKTRGQQVTLSCSPISGHRSVSWYQQTPGQGLQFLFEYFSETQRNKGNFPGRFSGRQFSNSRSEMNVSTLELGDSALYLCASNIGRPDYEQYFGPGTRLTVT.

This clone has just one count. The rearrangement links TRBV20-1 to TRBJ2-7; D remains ambiguous. V lost 3 bases, J lost 3 bases, and 3 bases lay in between. Germline loops: CDR1 DFQATT, CDR2 SNEGSKA (reference sequence). The CDR3 is 10 amino acids. The CDR3, as DNA: TGCAGTGCTAGGGACTACGAGCAGTACTTC. It codes for CSARDYEQYF.

The CDR3 protein is CASNTGLTTYEQYF. CDR3 DNA: TGTGCCAGCAATACGGGACTGACTACCTACGAGCAGTACTTC. The chain has TRBV28 and TRBJ2-7, with D tentatively TRBD2 (6 bases). V dropped 7 bases and J dropped 2 bases, with 15 bases sitting between them. The CDR3 contains 14 residues. Germline V gene data show CDR1 as MDHEN and CDR2 as SYDVKM. The whole variable domain, filled in from reference TRBV28 and TRBJ2-7, reads DVKVTQSSRYLVKRTGEKVFLECVQDMDHENMFWYRQDPGLGLRLIYFSYDVKMKEKGDIPEGYSVSREKKERFSLILESASTNQTSMYLCASNTGLTTYEQYFGPGTRLTVT.

The chain links TRBV4-2 to TRBJ2-7, with TRBD1 matching 7 bases. The ends lost 0 bases at V and 4 bases at J; junction bases unmatched: 6. Germline V gene sequence: CDR1 LGHNA, CDR2 YNFKEQ. The CDR3 extends over 15 amino acids. The CDR3 DNA reads as TGTGCCAGCAGCCAAGACAGGGGGTTCTCTTACGAGCAGTACTTC. It translates to CASSQDRGFSYEQYF.

This sequence joins TRBV14 and TRBJ1-2; no definite D call. CDR3 length equals 14 residues. The V gene's germline CDR1 is SGHDN and CDR2 FVKESK. Trimming took 4 bases from V and 9 from J, leaving 18 bases between them. Written as DNA, the CDR3 is TGTGCCAGCAGCCCCCGGACTCACCCGATGAGCTACACCTTC. Translated, it gives CASSPRTHPMSYTF.

This chain joins TRBV29-1 and TRBJ1-2; TRBD1 agrees at 7 bases. This CDR3 contains 15 residues. From germline, CDR1 is SQVTM and CDR2 ANQGSEA. Trimming took 4 bases from V and 1 from J; bases not matched to a gene: 9. CDR3 protein: CSVAGTDKNNYGYTF. In DNA, the CDR3 is TGCAGCGTTGCGGGGACAGACAAAAATAACTATGGCTACACCTTC.

The rearrangement links TRBV6-1 to TRBJ1-1; D not resolved. Per the germline V gene, CDR1 is MNHNS and CDR2 is SASEGT. Trimming removed 5 bases at V and 6 bases at J, with 7 bases between. The CDR3 sequence is 11 residues long. CDR3 protein: CASSQVPEAFF. Written as DNA, the CDR3 is TGTGCCAGCAGTCAGGTTCCTGAAGCTTTCTTT.

This rearrangement joins TRBV7-2 to TRBJ2-3; TRBD2 agrees at 11 bases. The CDR3 runs 16 residues. J was trimmed by 5 bases and V by 5 bases; bases with no gene match: 9. Germline CDR1 and CDR2: SGHTA and FQGNSA. CDR3 DNA: TGTGCCAGCAGCAAAATACTAGCGGGAGCTGGAGATACGCAGTATTTT. Protein product: CASSKILAGAGDTQYF.